This entry lists 13 T cell receptor beta chains sequenced from one sample in a study of T cells in Graves' hyperthyroidism and ophthalmopathy (dated by TCRdb to 2018 to 2020). The library was prepared using multiplex PCR. Sequencing was performed on an Illumina HiSeq 2000. TCR beta CDR3 regions were amplified from RNA transcripts. The TCR CDR3 was subjected to a first round of RT-PCR using the HTBI primer set and the Qiagen OneStep RT-PCR kit. Clones were called with MiXCR by TCRdb after fastp trimmed the public reads at Q25, and only in-frame beta chains were retained. Identical CDR3 protein sequences are pooled into one entry, listed with their most common genes and DNA. This sample gives 300,000 to 450,000 distinct CDR3 sequences in total; approximately 14% of them show up just once. The ten largest clones represent 8% to 13% of the sample. The sample comprised blood. These receptors originate from a woman aged 55 to 70 with Graves' hyperthyroidism.

This clonotype occurred a few times. The chain combines TRBV18 with TRBJ2-1; no firm D call. CDR3 length: 14 residues. Looked up from germline, CDR1 is KGHSH and CDR2 is LQKENI. V was clipped by 2 bases and J by 0 bases, with 5 bases between them. The CDR3 is CASSPTGSYNEQFF. The CDR3 DNA is TGTGCCAGCTCACCAACGGGCTCCTACAATGAGCAGTTCTTC. Based on the CDR3 plus reference TRBV18 and TRBJ2-1, the full variable domain is NAGVMQNPRHLVRRRGQEARLRCSPMKGHSHVYWYRQLPEEGLKFMVYLQKENIIDESGMPKERFSAEFPKEGPSILRIQQVVRGDSAAYFCASSPTGSYNEQFFGPGTRLTVL.

This clonotype was detected only a few times. This chain joins TRBV20-1 and TRBJ2-2; TRBD1 might be the D (5 bases). Germline values: CDR1 DFQATT, CDR2 SNEGSKA (reference sequence). V was clipped by 0 bases and J by 6 bases, with 17 bases between them. CDR3 length: 16 amino acids. This CDR3 is CSARDPTGSPAGELFF. CDR3 DNA sequence: TGCAGTGCTAGAGACCCTACAGGTTCACCCGCCGGGGAGCTGTTTTTT.

This clonotype was observed a handful of times. The chain combines TRBV28 with TRBJ1-2; D gene ambiguous. The V and J ends lost 7 bases and 1 base respectively, with 10 bases between them. Germline assignment: CDR1 MDHEN and CDR2 SYDVKM. The CDR3 totals 13 residues. CDR3 sequence: CASTARVNYGYTF. The CDR3 bases are TGTGCCAGCACCGCGCGCGTTAACTATGGCTACACCTTC.

V is TRBV6-1 and J is TRBJ2-7; possible D gene TRBD2, 6 bases. Trimming took off 3 bases at V and 2 bases at J, with 11 bases between the two ends. This CDR3 has 14 amino acids. Germline values: CDR1 MNHNS, CDR2 SASEGT. CDR3 region: CASSDLTGAYEQYF. The CDR3 coding sequence is TGTGCCAGCAGTGACCTTACGGGGGCCTACGAGCAGTACTTC.

The V gene is TRBV10-3, the J gene TRBJ2-2; D assignment may be TRBD1 or TRBD2 (5 bases each). The CDR3 is 17 amino acids. Germline V gene lookup returns CDR1 ENHRY and CDR2 SYGVKD. Trimming removed 4 bases from V and 0 bases from J, with 15 bases in between. This CDR3 reads CAISAWGKNANTGELFF. Written as DNA, the CDR3 is TGTGCCATCAGTGCATGGGGGAAGAACGCGAACACCGGGGAGCTGTTTTTT.

Ten or more counts support this clonotype. This chain joins TRBV20-1 and TRBJ1-1; D call uncertain. Germline V gene data show CDR1 as DFQATT and CDR2 as SNEGSKA (reference sequence). The CDR3 extends over 13 amino acids. Trimming took off 3 bases at V and 0 bases at J, with 8 bases between the two ends. CDR3 residues: CSASKQLNTEAFF. The CDR3 DNA sequence: TGCAGTGCTAGTAAACAGTTGAACACTGAAGCTTTCTTT.

A remark on this clonotype: A clone one base away is much larger, so this may be a read error. This chain connects TRBV27 to TRBJ2-2; 9 nucleotides align to TRBD2. V gave up 4 bases and J gave up 0 bases; unmatched junction bases: 3. CDR3 length equals 16 residues. From germline, CDR1 is MNHEY and CDR2 SMNVEV (reference sequence). CDR3 sequence reads: CASSSRLAANTGELFF. CDR3 bases: TGTGCCAGCAGTTCGAGACTAGCGGCGAACACCGGGGAGCTGTTTTTT.

This clonotype has a count of ten or more. The V gene is TRBV5-1, the J gene TRBJ2-1, with TRBD2 matching over 7 bases. Germline CDR1 reads SGHRS; CDR2 reads YFSETQ. The CDR3 is 19 residues long. V gave up 3 bases and J gave up 6 bases; unmatched junction bases: 21. This CDR3 is CASSYRPPRDYPRANEQFF. In nucleotides, the CDR3 is TGCGCCAGCAGCTACCGACCCCCACGGGACTACCCTAGGGCCAATGAGCAGTTCTTC. The full variable domain, with the rest looked up from reference TRBV5-1 and TRBJ2-1, is KAGVTQTPRYLIKTRGQQVTLSCSPISGHRSVSWYQQTPGQGLQFLFEYFSETQRNKGNFPGRFSGRQFSNSRSEMNVSTLELGDSALYLCASSYRPPRDYPRANEQFFGPGTRLTVL.

The table lists this clonotype with many counts. V usage is TRBV7-3 and J usage is TRBJ2-7, with 8 bases identical to TRBD1. V gave up 5 bases and J gave up 6 bases; unmatched junction bases: 6. Germline loops: CDR1 SGHTA, CDR2 FQGTGA. The CDR3 contains 13 residues. CDR3 protein: CASSPTGGGEQYF. The CDR3 DNA follows: TGTGCCAGCAGCCCTACAGGGGGAGGCGAGCAGTACTTC.

This chain uses TRBV20-1 with TRBJ2-3; 12 bases line up with TRBD2. The junction had 7 bases not matched to a gene; V was cut back by 3 bases and J by 3 bases. The CDR3 is 16 residues long. CDR1 is DFQATT, CDR2 SNEGSKA, per germline (reference sequence). This chain's CDR3 is CSASLTSGSGTDTQYF. The CDR3 DNA reads TGCAGTGCTAGTCTGACTAGCGGGAGCGGGACAGATACGCAGTATTTT.

This clonotype occurred many times. The genes are TRBV11-2 and TRBJ2-3; D is ambiguous. In germline, CDR1 is SGHAT, CDR2 FQNNGV. This CDR3 has 12 amino acids. V lost 3 bases and J 2 bases, leaving 3 bases between the germline ends. This CDR3 is CASSFTTDTQYF. CDR3 bases: TGTGCCAGCAGCTTCACCACAGATACGCAGTATTTT.

This clonotype has ten or more counts. The chain employs TRBV28 and TRBJ2-3, with 7 bases that match TRBD2. CDR1 and CDR2 (germline): MDHEN, SYDVKM. The CDR3 is 17 amino acids. Germline trimming cut 5 bases from V and 2 bases from J; bases unmatched to any gene: 13. The CDR3 loop is CASSPVAGGGFTDTQYF. CDR3 nucleotides: TGTGCCAGCAGTCCCGTGGCCGGCGGGGGATTCACAGATACGCAGTATTTT.

CDR3: CAWRPGGGSPLHF. The CDR3 region has the DNA TGTGCCTGGAGGCCAGGGGGCGGGTCACCCCTCCACTTT. This sequence joins TRBV30 and TRBJ1-6; 8 nucleotides match TRBD1. CDR3 length: 13 amino acids. CDR1 is GTSNPN, CDR2 SVGIG, per germline (reference sequence). V was pared by 3 bases and J by 10 bases, with 5 bases of the junction left unmatched.